The 32 T cell receptor beta chains below come from one sample, sequenced in a study of Ad26.COV2.S vaccination and SARS-CoV-2 variants. The treatment: about 20 received Ad26.COV2.S at low or high dose, single or two shots; about 5 received placebo; per-sample allocation not given. Samples were taken on day 63 after the first vaccine or placebo injection. TCRdb's copy holds only in-frame clones and misses some; the assay was immunoSEQ multiplex PCR. The sample holds around 300,000 clones, 88% seen once. This specimen consisted of peripheral blood, obtained in a trial of Ad26.COV2.S vaccine versus placebo. These TCRs come from a person aged 18 to 59 who received the Ad26.COV2.S COVID-19 vaccine or a placebo.

The chain couples TRBV19 to TRBJ1-4, with D tentatively TRBD1 (5 bases). The germline CDR1 and CDR2 sequences are LNHDA and SQIVND (reference sequence). The CDR3 loop spans 13 amino acids. The germline V and J ends were trimmed by 5 bases and 7 bases, with 11 bases remaining between them. The CDR3 region has the DNA TGTGCCAGTAGTGGAGGGGCGCGTGAAAAACTGTTTTTT. This encodes CASSGGAREKLFF.

This chain uses TRBV7-9 with TRBJ1-4, with D unclear. Germline CDR1 and CDR2: SEHNR and FQNEAQ (reference sequence). The CDR3 runs 11 residues. The V end lost 5 bases, the J end lost 7 bases, and 5 bases lay between the germline ends. CDR3: CASSGSEKLFF. For the CDR3, the DNA is TGTGCCAGCAGCGGCAGTGAAAAACTGTTTTTT.

This clone was seen only a few times. J is TRBJ1-1 and V is TRBV28; D gene unclear. CDR3 size: 16 residues. The V end lost 3 bases, the J end lost 1 base, and 15 bases lay between the germline ends. CDR1 and CDR2 (germline): MDHEN, SYDVKM. CDR3 in DNA: TGTGCCAGCAGTTTCTTAGGCAGTCGAAAGAACACTGAAGCTTTCTTT. Its protein is CASSFLGSRKNTEAFF.

The chain links TRBV7-9 to TRBJ2-3; either TRBD1 or TRBD2 may supply D (5 bases each). This CDR3 is built from 17 residues. V was shortened by 5 bases and J by 3 bases, with 21 bases between the two germline ends. Looked up from germline, CDR1 is SEHNR and CDR2 is FQNEAQ (reference sequence). CDR3 in amino acids: CASSSTPRGRRTDTQYF. CDR3 bases: TGTGCCAGCAGCAGTACCCCACGGGGACGGCGGACAGATACGCAGTATTTT.

The gene calls are TRBV5-6 and TRBJ2-2; D gene ambiguous. CDR3 size: 14 residues. Per the germline V gene, CDR1 is SGHDT and CDR2 is YYEEEE. V lost 0 bases and J 7 bases, leaving 10 bases between the germline ends. The CDR3 DNA is TGTGCCAGCAGCTTGGACTACCTGGGCGGGGAGCTGTTTTTT. Residues: CASSLDYLGGELFF.

V gene TRBV10-3 combines with J gene TRBJ2-1, with TRBD2 matching 13 bases. Per germline, CDR1 ENHRY and CDR2 SYGVKD. The trim removed 8 bases at V and 1 base at J, leaving 8 bases unmatched. The CDR3 extends over 17 amino acids. In DNA, the CDR3 is TGTGCCATCGCCGGGACTAGCGGGACCCAATCCTACAATGAGCAGTTCTTC. This translates into CAIAGTSGTQSYNEQFF.

The rearrangement joins TRBV28 to TRBJ2-2; 9 bases map to TRBD2. The germline V gene encodes CDR1 MDHEN and CDR2 SYDVKM. CDR3 length: 17 residues. Trimming took 9 bases from V and 6 from J; bases not matched to a gene: 17. CDR3 in amino acids: CASLYSLGSGSPGELFF. CDR3 bases: TGTGCCAGTCTTTACAGTTTGGGTAGCGGGAGCCCCGGGGAGCTGTTTTTT. The full variable domain, its missing parts supplied by reference TRBV28 and TRBJ2-2, is DVKVTQSSRYLVKRTGEKVFLECVQDMDHENMFWYRQDPGLGLRLIYFSYDVKMKEKGDIPEGYSVSREKKERFSLILESASTNQTSMYLCASLYSLGSGSPGELFFGEGSRLTVL.

This sequence joins TRBV14 and TRBJ1-2; 8 bases are a match to TRBD1. Germline CDR1 reads SGHDN; CDR2 reads FVKESK. This CDR3 contains 14 residues. Germline trimming cut 1 base from V and 7 bases from J; bases unmatched to any gene: 5. CDR3 DNA: TGTGCCAGCAGCCAAGTCGCAGGGGGCCGTGGCTACACCTTC. It encodes CASSQVAGGRGYTF.

CDR3 residues: CASSYQRGGQETQYF. In nucleotides, the CDR3 is TGTGCCAGCAGCTACCAAAGGGGGGGTCAAGAGACCCAGTACTTC. The chain uses TRBV7-3 and TRBJ2-5, with D possibly matching TRBD2 (7 bases). CDR3 size: 15 residues. The germline V gene encodes CDR1 SGHTA and CDR2 FQGTGA. V was pared by 4 bases and J by 2 bases, with 14 bases between.

V is TRBV30 and J is TRBJ2-7; TRBD1 matches 8 bases. V trimming: 5 bases; J trimming: 4 bases; junction bases outside the gene matches: 13. The CDR3 is made up of 15 amino acids. Germline CDR1 reads GTSNPN; CDR2 reads SVGIG (reference sequence). CDR3 in DNA: TGTGCCTGGGGCTTTAGGACAGGGTACTATTACGAGCAGTACTTC. This encodes CAWGFRTGYYYEQYF.

This clone was seen just once. The chain's CDR3 is CAWSGQKVNQPQHF. The CDR3 bases are TGTGCCTGGAGTGGGCAAAAGGTCAATCAGCCCCAGCATTTT. The J gene is TRBJ1-5, the V gene TRBV30; no clear D. Trimming pared 1 base from V and 3 bases from J, leaving 10 bases between. In germline, CDR1 is GTSNPN, CDR2 SVGIG (reference sequence). CDR3 length: 14 residues.

Of note for this clone: One end of the junction is discordant with germline, which a read error may explain. This chain links TRBV3-1 (or the pseudogene TRBV3-2) with TRBJ2-7, with 11 bases lining up with TRBD2. Germline lookup yields CDR1 LGHDT and CDR2 YNNKEL (reference sequence). The CDR3 covers 13 residues. The CDR3 sequence: CASSQDGPSGRYF. The CDR3 DNA is TGTGCCAGCAGCCAAGATGGCCCTAGCGGGAGGTATTTC.

J is TRBJ2-2 and V is TRBV19, with TRBD2 as a possible D gene (6 bases). Germline V gene sequence: CDR1 LNHDA, CDR2 SQIVND (reference sequence). There are 14 residues in the CDR3. With 6 bases removed from V and 3 bases from J, the gap between germline ends came to 11 bases. The CDR3 is CASRLGGDTGELFF. CDR3 DNA: TGTGCCAGTAGGCTGGGCGGGGACACCGGGGAGCTGTTTTTT.

The V and J genes are TRBV6-6 and TRBJ1-6, with D unclear. From germline, CDR1 is MNHNY and CDR2 SVGAGI (reference sequence). Trimming took 5 bases from V and 14 from J, leaving 10 bases between them. This CDR3 region has 11 residues. The DNA for the CDR3 is TGTGCCAGCAGTCCTGAGGGAGCCCTCCACTTT. It yields the protein CASSPEGALHF.

The chain combines TRBV7-3 with TRBJ2-1; 8 nucleotides agree with TRBD2. Germline CDR1 reads SGHTA; CDR2 reads FQGTGA. Losses at the gene ends were 7 bases for V and 5 bases for J; bases not matched to a gene: 16. This CDR3 region has 17 residues. As DNA, the CDR3 is TGTGCCAGCACTGCCCTCCCGGAACTAGCGGTCGACAATGAGCAGTTCTTC. It encodes CASTALPELAVDNEQFF.

This clone was counted between two and nine times. This sequence joins TRBV3-1 (or the pseudogene TRBV3-2) and TRBJ1-5; D is unclear. The germline V gene encodes CDR1 LGHDT and CDR2 YNNKEL (reference sequence). Trimming removed 1 base from V and 8 bases from J, with 9 bases in between. The CDR3 has 13 residues. Here the CDR3 DNA reads TGTGCCAGCAGCCAAGGGAATAGAGAGCCCCAGCATTTT. Its translation is CASSQGNREPQHF.

V and J are TRBV18 and TRBJ1-5, with 7 bases fitting TRBD1. The CDR3 totals 16 residues. Germline trimming cut 5 bases from V and 4 bases from J; bases unmatched to any gene: 11. Germline CDR1 reads KGHSH; CDR2 reads LQKENI. The CDR3 is CASSTQGDIRNQPQHF. The CDR3, as DNA: TGTGCCAGCTCAACCCAGGGGGACATTAGGAATCAGCCCCAGCATTTT.

The chain employs TRBV5-1 and TRBJ2-2, with D perhaps TRBD2 (6 bases). V was shortened by 0 bases and J by 7 bases, with 10 bases between the two germline ends. The CDR3 runs 14 residues. CDR1 is SGHRS and CDR2 is YFSETQ in the germline V gene. CDR3 nucleotide sequence: TGCGCCAGCAGCTTGGCTGGCGGGAACGGGGAGCTGTTTTTT. Its translation: CASSLAGGNGELFF.

This clone appeared a single time. V usage is TRBV5-6 and J usage is TRBJ2-5, with 13 bases fitting TRBD2. This CDR3 is 17 amino acids long. Trimming removed 3 bases from V and 5 bases from J; junction bases left unmatched: 10. The germline CDR1 and CDR2 sequences are SGHDT and YYEEEE. CDR3 region: CASSSRRTSGGLETQYF. CDR3 DNA: TGTGCCAGCAGCTCGCGGAGGACTAGCGGGGGCCTGGAGACCCAGTACTTC.

J is TRBJ1-5 and V is TRBV7-2, with unresolved D. The CDR3 runs 13 residues. The V gene lost 4 bases and the J gene lost 5 bases, with 9 bases spanning the gap. Germline V CDR1 and CDR2: SGHTA, FQGNSA. CDR3 sequence (DNA): TGTGCCAGCAGCTCGGTTAGAGATCAGCCCCAGCATTTT. Translating gives CASSSVRDQPQHF. Drawing the rest from reference TRBV7-2 and TRBJ1-5, the complete variable domain is GAGVSQSPSNKVTEKGKDVELRCDPISGHTALYWYRQSLGQGLEFLIYFQGNSAPDKSGLPSDRFSAERTGGSVSTLTIQRTQQEDSAVYLCASSSVRDQPQHFGDGTRLSIL.

The rearrangement uses TRBV2 and TRBJ2-7; TRBD1 matches at 9 bases. J lost 4 bases, V lost 6 bases, and 7 bases had no gene match. The CDR3 contains 14 residues. In germline, CDR1 is SNHLY, CDR2 FYNNEI. For the CDR3, the DNA is TGTGCCAGCAGACCCCGGGACAGGGCGTACGAGCAGTACTTC. Translation: CASRPRDRAYEQYF.

The chain employs TRBV6-5 and TRBJ2-3, with a weak D call TRBD2 (5 bases). In germline, CDR1 is MNHEY, CDR2 SVGAGI. The V end was cut by 8 bases, the J end by 4 bases, with 16 bases between. The CDR3 runs 14 residues. The CDR3 nucleotides are TGTGCCAGCTCAGTCGGGGTTGGGCCAGATACGCAGTATTTT. Protein: CASSVGVGPDTQYF.

V gene TRBV3-1 (or the pseudogene TRBV3-2) combines with J gene TRBJ1-2, with a weak D call TRBD1 (6 bases). There are 16 residues in the CDR3. CDR1 is LGHDT and CDR2 is YNNKEL in the germline V gene (reference sequence). V was cut by 1 base and J by 5 bases, with 17 bases left in between. As DNA, the CDR3 is TGTGCCAGCAGCCAAGCTGGGGACACCGGACTGTATGGCTACACCTTC. Translating it yields CASSQAGDTGLYGYTF.

This clone was seen a single time. The gene calls are TRBV7-8 and TRBJ1-6; TRBD1 is a possible D gene (6 bases). The CDR3 is 16 amino acids. V lost 2 bases to trimming and J lost 9 bases, with 17 bases between them. Germline assignment: CDR1 SGHVS and CDR2 FQNEAQ. CDR3 amino acids: CASSLLQGQGGSPLHF. CDR3 nucleotides: TGTGCCAGCAGCTTATTGCAGGGGCAGGGAGGTTCACCCCTCCACTTT.

The chain employs TRBV25-1 and TRBJ1-6; D is unresolved. Germline V lookup: CDR1 MGHDK, CDR2 SYGVNS. This CDR3 contains 15 residues. Deletions cut 2 bases from V and 7 bases from J, with 12 bases between. CDR3: CASSEKEGSNSPLHF. CDR3 coding DNA: TGTGCCAGCAGTGAAAAGGAGGGTAGCAATTCACCCCTCCACTTT.

This clone was observed a single time. The V gene is TRBV6-5, the J gene TRBJ2-7; D not certain. The germline V and J ends were trimmed by 6 bases and 4 bases, with 16 bases remaining between them. This CDR3 is 14 amino acids long. The V gene's germline CDR1 is MNHEY and CDR2 SVGAGI. The CDR3 nucleotides read TGTGCCAGCAGAGATAGGTTTTTCCATTACGAGCAGTACTTC. This encodes CASRDRFFHYEQYF.

The chain has TRBV12-3 or TRBV12-4 and TRBJ2-5; D might be TRBD1 (6 bases). The CDR3 is 13 residues long. Trimming removed 6 bases at V and 4 bases at J, with 12 bases between. The CDR3 protein is CASSTTGSETQYF. In DNA, the CDR3 is TGTGCCAGCAGCACTACAGGGTCAGAGACCCAGTACTTC.

This chain uses TRBV27 with TRBJ1-6; D may be TRBD1 (6 bases). CDR3 length: 17 amino acids. V lost 6 bases to trimming and J lost 2 bases, with 17 bases between them. In germline, CDR1 is MNHEY, CDR2 SMNVEV (reference sequence). The CDR3 nucleotides are TGTGCCAGCAGACAAACCCCGGACAGAACCTATAATTCACCCCTCCACTTT. Translating it yields CASRQTPDRTYNSPLHF.

Only a few counts were recorded for this clone. This chain connects TRBV11-2 to TRBJ2-7; D is undetermined. Trimming removed 1 base at V and 2 bases at J, with 12 bases between. The V gene's germline CDR1 is SGHAT and CDR2 FQNNGV. The CDR3 totals 15 residues. DNA for the CDR3: TGTGCCAGCAGCTTAGGTAGCAGGTACGCCTACGAGCAGTACTTC. Amino acids: CASSLGSRYAYEQYF.

The chain is built from TRBV27 and TRBJ1-1, with D perhaps TRBD1 (6 bases). Looked up from germline, CDR1 is MNHEY and CDR2 is SMNVEV (reference sequence). This CDR3 region has 17 residues. V dropped 4 bases and J dropped 4 bases, with 22 bases sitting between them. DNA for the CDR3: TGTGCCAGCAGTTCTCCTCGTATGGGGGGGCGCGGCACTGAAGCTTTCTTT. It specifies CASSSPRMGGRGTEAFF.

J is TRBJ2-7 and V is TRBV6-6, with 7 positions matching TRBD2. V lost 6 bases, J lost 5 bases, and 13 bases stayed unmatched. CDR3 length: 15 amino acids. Germline V gene lookup returns CDR1 MNHNY and CDR2 SVGAGI (reference sequence). CDR3 loop: CASSAGGSGVDEQYF. CDR3 DNA sequence: TGTGCCAGCAGCGCCGGCGGGAGCGGGGTCGACGAGCAGTACTTC.

The chain carries TRBV9 and TRBJ1-3; perhaps TRBD1 as D (5 bases). The CDR3 runs to 14 residues. CDR1 is SGDLS, CDR2 YYNGEE, per germline. Trimming pared 4 bases from V and 3 bases from J, leaving 11 bases between. Written as DNA, the CDR3 is TGTGCCAGCAGCTCCCGGGACGGTGGAAACACCATATATTTT. Translating gives CASSSRDGGNTIYF.